This TCR beta chain was observed in a study of blood T cell repertoires in COVID-19. Whole-study context: T cells, B-cell-depleted T cells, or PBMCs provided the cDNA or gDNA that served as material.

While infection was still active, Seattle patients were enrolled and then followed longitudinally. Germline V gene sequence: CDR1 SGHAT, CDR2 FQNNGV. V dropped 5 bases and J dropped 0 bases, with 12 bases sitting between them. CDR3 length: 15 amino acids. Per the original methods: By means of reference gene primer amplification, nucleated cell counts were estimated. The repertoire was sequenced with immunoSEQ multiplex PCR; TCRdb's copy has only in-frame clones and lacks some. V and J calls and clone size are copied from that table; D and trimming were computed from the DNA. The sample has hundreds of thousands of clones; about 90% are singletons.

This clonotype was obtained from a woman in her fifties or sixties with COVID-19, enrolled during active disease. Sequencing was done on a sample of peripheral blood. The gene calls are TRBV11-2 and TRBJ2-3; no clear D. As DNA, the CDR3 is TGTGCCAGCAGCGTTCGACATGCTAGCACAGATACGCAGTATTTT. Translation: CASSVRHASTDTQYF. Based on the CDR3 plus reference TRBV11-2 and TRBJ2-3, the full variable domain is EAGVAQSPRYKIIEKRQSVAFWCNPISGHATLYWYQQILGQGPKLLIQFQNNGVVDDSQLPKDRFSAERLKGVDSTLKIQPAKLEDSAVYLCASSVRHASTDTQYFGPGTRLTVL.